This section outlines one TCR beta chain sequence together with its context. Its specificity is not known. The CDR3 extends over 15 amino acids. Trimming shortened V by 3 bases and J by 2 bases, and 11 bases separated the two germline ends. CDR1 and CDR2 from the germline V gene are SGHAT and FQDESV (reference sequence). This sample was included in a study of shared clonotypes between healthy human individuals. Study results and limitations: Among donors, clonotype sharing was expected to be affected by sequencing depth. Tissues were not sampled, only blood, and their repertoires likely differ.

The repertoire was sequenced with immunoSEQ multiplex PCR; TCRdb's copy has only in-frame clones and lacks some. The profile shows 470,000 or so clones, over 70% of them singletons. This sequence originates from a middle-aged woman in good health. Some clones in this sample may be carry-over from other donors' samples. V gene TRBV11-1 combines with J gene TRBJ2-1, with a possible D match to TRBD2 (6 bases). Sequencing input: PBMCs. The CDR3 sequence is CASSFAGRTYNEQFF. In DNA, the CDR3 is TGTGCCAGCAGCTTCGCGGGAAGGACCTACAATGAGCAGTTCTTC.